This TCR beta chain was profiled in a study of vaccination effects on CD4 cells after COVID-19. Study background: Late post-vaccine samples came at days +241, +227 and +161 respectively.

As for this clone: Its specificity is not known.

Expansion of antigen-specific CD4+ T cells with viral peptide pools was carried out by the ViraFEST assay before sequencing. At the end of 9 to 11 days of culture, CD4+ T cells were isolated. Sometime from March through December 2020, the person acquired a SARS-CoV-2 infection that PCR confirmed. Each participant was given two doses of one vaccine (BNT162b2 or mRNA-1273). Approximately 2.1 million PBMC were placed in each well, which was supplemented with approximately 9.2 IU/ml IL-2 and approximately 10 ug/ml peptides. On both days 3 and 7, half of the culture medium was replaced with IL-2 medium. Clones were read by immunoSEQ multiplex PCR, and TCRdb kept only the in-frame ones, dropping some. The data show fewer than 15,000 clones, around 75% seen once. Points from the study as a whole: Most post-vaccine spike-reactive clones in convalescents were new, not infection-derived.

V was cut by 3 bases and J by 0 bases, with 9 bases left in between. The CDR3 extends over 15 amino acids. CDR1 KGHSH and CDR2 LQKENI come from the germline V gene. This chain joins TRBV18 and TRBJ1-3; the D is unclear. This TCR was recovered from a human donor who had a prior SARS-CoV-2 infection. Sequencing used CD4+ T cells from PBMCs cultured with HCoV-NL63 spike peptides, obtained after COVID-19 vaccination. The CDR3 region is CASSPAPLSGNTIYF. The DNA for the CDR3 is TGTGCCAGCTCACCCGCCCCCCTCTCTGGAAACACCATATATTTT.